This T cell receptor (beta chain) was recovered during a study of cytomegalovirus exposure and HLA in healthy donors. PCR was performed using 60 Vbeta and 13 Jbeta primers. The protocol was immunoSEQ multiplex PCR, while the TCRdb copy is restricted to in-frame clones and leaves out a portion. The data contain over 75,000 clones, roughly 80% of them singletons. Study-wide results and caveats: Immune exposure information comprised only CMV serostatus. Earlier findings revealed that most TCR beta V segments proved productive either about 87% or about 30% of the time. Among donors in an Asian-associated ancestry cluster, a later analysis reportedly found fewer N-insertions than the approximately 700-donor mean.

The CDR3 contains 14 residues. The V gene's germline CDR1 is PRHDT and CDR2 FYEKMQ (reference sequence). V lost 5 bases, J lost 4 bases, and 6 bases stayed unmatched. This clone was counted a few times. Its cognate antigen is unknown. The specimen sequenced was PBMCs. This TCR derives from a man in his forties in good health and CMV-seropositive. The rearrangement links TRBV13 to TRBJ1-1; TRBD1 agrees at 8 bases. The CDR3 region has the DNA TGTGCCAGCAGCCGCAGGGGGCGGAGCACTGAAGCTTTCTTT. Its translation is CASSRRGRSTEAFF.